The 8 T cell receptor beta chains below all came from one sample that was sequenced in a study of control samples from healthy donors and cancer patients. The assay was immunoSEQ multiplex PCR, and TCRdb's table has in-frame clones only and misses some. The sample consists of roughly 100,000 clones, around 88% of them appearing once. The sequenced material came from blood. The receptors were sampled from a man aged 25-40 years in good health.

The chain has TRBV28 and TRBJ2-3; perhaps TRBD1 as D (6 bases). From germline, CDR1 is MDHEN and CDR2 SYDVKM. Deletions cut 6 bases from V and 2 bases from J, with 12 bases between. The CDR3 spans 14 residues. This chain's CDR3 is CASRKQGYTDTQYF. CDR3 sequence (DNA): TGTGCCAGCAGGAAACAGGGATACACAGATACGCAGTATTTT.

This chain uses TRBV6-6 with TRBJ1-1; 7 nucleotides match TRBD1. Trimming at V came to 4 bases and at J to 1 base, leaving 6 bases not matched to a gene. Per the germline V gene, CDR1 is MNHNY and CDR2 is SVGAGI (reference sequence). There are 15 residues in the CDR3. CDR3 sequence: CASSSRGQSNTEAFF. The CDR3 DNA is TGTGCCAGCAGTTCTAGGGGACAGTCGAACACTGAAGCTTTCTTT.

The genes are TRBV2 and TRBJ1-1; 7 nucleotides line up with TRBD1. From germline, CDR1 is SNHLY and CDR2 FYNNEI. The CDR3 is made up of 15 amino acids. Germline trimming cut 5 bases from V and 4 bases from J; bases unmatched to any gene: 10. The CDR3 DNA sequence: TGTGCCAGCAGTCCTCAACTAGGGACAGTCACTGAAGCTTTCTTT. It yields the protein CASSPQLGTVTEAFF.

This rearrangement joins TRBV30 to TRBJ2-6; no definite D call. Germline V gives CDR1 GTSNPN, CDR2 SVGIG (reference sequence). Trimming stripped 0 bases from V and 9 bases from J, with 18 bases between. The CDR3 length is 16 residues. The CDR3 sequence is CAWSVPWRQVDNVLTF. CDR3 DNA: TGTGCCTGGAGTGTACCCTGGCGCCAGGTCGACAACGTCCTGACTTTC.

This sequence joins TRBV30 and TRBJ1-5; D remains unclear. The CDR3 totals 13 residues. Germline V gene data show CDR1 as GTSNPN and CDR2 as SVGIG (reference sequence). The V and J ends lost 0 bases and 4 bases respectively, with 7 bases between them. CDR3 bases: TGTGCCTGGAGTGTTAGTGGGAATCAGCCCCAGCATTTT. Its protein is CAWSVSGNQPQHF.

This chain uses TRBV7-9 with TRBJ2-1; 7 bases match TRBD2. Trimming at V came to 5 bases and at J to 10 bases, leaving 11 bases not matched to a gene. Germline CDR1 reads SEHNR; CDR2 reads FQNEAQ (reference sequence). The CDR3 has 14 amino acids. CDR3 sequence: CASSLTSDKGEQFF. CDR3 coding DNA: TGTGCCAGCAGCCTTACTAGCGACAAAGGGGAGCAGTTCTTC.

This clone was observed a single time. J is TRBJ2-7 and V is TRBV7-3; D possibly corresponds to TRBD2 (6 bases). Germline V gene data show CDR1 as SGHTA and CDR2 as FQGTGA. CDR3 length: 15 amino acids. Trimming pared 2 bases from V and 1 base from J, leaving 12 bases between. In nucleotides, the CDR3 is TGTGCCAGCAGCTTATCTGGCGGGGCTTCCTACGAGCAGTACTTC. It is translated as CASSLSGGASYEQYF.

This chain links TRBV7-3 with TRBJ2-4; D uncertain. The CDR3 totals 14 residues. With 3 bases removed from V and 4 bases from J, the gap between germline ends came to 10 bases. In germline, CDR1 is SGHTA, CDR2 FQGTGA. The CDR3 DNA reads TGTGCCAGCAGCTTGCGCAGCAGAAAAAACATTCAGTACTTC. This encodes CASSLRSRKNIQYF.